The 10 T cell receptor beta chains below come from one sample, sequenced in a study of fetal regulatory T cell absence and autoimmunity. The protocol was immunoSEQ multiplex PCR, while the TCRdb copy is restricted to in-frame clones and leaves out a portion. The data hold some 87,000 clones, with around 72% observed a single time. The sequenced sample was pancreas tissue. These receptors originate from a male donor with IPEX syndrome.

The chain is built from TRBV28 and TRBJ1-2, with a tentative D call TRBD1 (6 bases). The CDR3 totals 13 residues. In germline, CDR1 is MDHEN, CDR2 SYDVKM. V was shortened by 5 bases and J by 2 bases, with 9 bases between the two germline ends. Here the CDR3 reads CASSKGGNYGYTF. Written as DNA, the CDR3 is TGTGCCAGCAGTAAGGGGGGGAACTATGGCTACACCTTC.

The chain couples TRBV27 to TRBJ2-7, with TRBD2 matching over 12 bases. The CDR3 extends over 18 amino acids. The V and J ends lost 5 bases and 3 bases, in that order; junction bases with no gene match: 14. Germline CDR1 MNHEY, CDR2 SMNVEV (reference sequence). The CDR3 DNA is TGTGCCAGCAGTCCTAATGGACTAGCGGGGCTATCATACTACGAGCAGTACTTC. This encodes CASSPNGLAGLSYYEQYF.

Concerning this clone: The junction departs from germline at one end; a sequencing error may be responsible. The gene calls are TRBV2 and TRBJ2-5; 7 bases line up with TRBD2. This CDR3 has 14 residues. Germline V gives CDR1 SNHLY, CDR2 FYNNEI. The CDR3 coding sequence is TGTGCCAGCCGTGAATACGCGGGAGAAGAGACCCAGTACTTC. As protein: CASREYAGEETQYF.

This clone has just a few counts. The genes are TRBV11-3 and TRBJ1-6; maybe TRBD1 (5 bases). This CDR3 region has 14 residues. Trimming stripped 2 bases from V and 3 bases from J, with 5 bases between. Looked up from germline, CDR1 is SGHNT and CDR2 is YENEEA. DNA for the CDR3: TGTGCCAGCAGCTTACAGGGCTATAATTCACCCCTCCACTTT. Translating it yields CASSLQGYNSPLHF.

The chain links TRBV27 to TRBJ2-7, with 7 bases matching TRBD1. This CDR3 is 13 amino acids long. Germline lookup yields CDR1 MNHEY and CDR2 SMNVEV (reference sequence). With 5 bases clipped from V and 3 bases from J, the junction kept 4 bases outside the gene matches. CDR3 DNA: TGTGCCAGCAGTCCGGGGACAGTCTACGAGCAGTACTTC. It translates to CASSPGTVYEQYF.

V and J are TRBV19 and TRBJ1-5, with D perhaps matching TRBD1 (5 bases). The germline CDR1 and CDR2 sequences are LNHDA and SQIVND (reference sequence). The CDR3 is 18 residues long. V lost 1 base to trimming and J lost 5 bases, with 21 bases between them. The CDR3 region has the DNA TGTGCCAGTAGTATAGTGGGACGGGAACTTAGGGGCCATCAGCCCCAGCATTTT. Amino acids: CASSIVGRELRGHQPQHF. The full variable domain, in which reference TRBV19 and TRBJ1-5 provide the parts outside the CDR3, is DGGITQSPKYLFRKEGQNVTLSCEQNLNHDAMYWYRQDPGQGLRLIYYSQIVNDFQKGDIAEGYSVSREKKESFPLTVTSAQKNPTAFYLCASSIVGRELRGHQPQHFGDGTRLSIL.

A few counts support this clone. The rearrangement uses TRBV2 and TRBJ2-7, with D perhaps TRBD2 (5 bases). Deletions cut 9 bases from V and 0 bases from J, with 12 bases between. The CDR3 spans 13 residues. Germline V gene sequence: CDR1 SNHLY, CDR2 FYNNEI. DNA of the CDR3: TGTGCCAGAGGCCAGCGGACCTCCTACGAGCAGTACTTC. Its translation: CARGQRTSYEQYF.

The chain employs TRBV5-1 and TRBJ2-7, with D possibly being TRBD1 (5 bases). Trimming left V 1 base short and J 4 bases short, with 9 bases between. Per the germline V gene, CDR1 is SGHRS and CDR2 is YFSETQ. This CDR3 is 13 amino acids long. DNA for the CDR3: TGCGCCAGCAGCTTGAGCTCAGGGTACGAGCAGTACTTC. This codes for CASSLSSGYEQYF. Complete variable domain (other parts from reference TRBV5-1 and TRBJ2-7): KAGVTQTPRYLIKTRGQQVTLSCSPISGHRSVSWYQQTPGQGLQFLFEYFSETQRNKGNFPGRFSGRQFSNSRSEMNVSTLELGDSALYLCASSLSSGYEQYFGPGTRLTVT.

This rearrangement joins TRBV5-6 to TRBJ1-1; D is perhaps TRBD1 (5 bases). This CDR3 has 11 residues. Germline lookup yields CDR1 SGHDT and CDR2 YYEEEE. V was trimmed by 5 bases and J by 10 bases, leaving 12 bases between them. The CDR3 protein is CASSTQGGAFF. DNA for the CDR3: TGTGCCAGCAGTACTCAGGGCGGAGCTTTCTTT.

CDR3 in DNA: TGTGCCAGCAGGGGGTCCTCTGGAAACACCATATATTTT. This encodes CASRGSSGNTIYF. The V call is TRBV6-1, the J call TRBJ1-3; D not resolved. Germline V lookup: CDR1 MNHNS, CDR2 SASEGT. This CDR3 spans 13 amino acids. V shed 6 bases and J shed 0 bases, with 6 bases lying between them.